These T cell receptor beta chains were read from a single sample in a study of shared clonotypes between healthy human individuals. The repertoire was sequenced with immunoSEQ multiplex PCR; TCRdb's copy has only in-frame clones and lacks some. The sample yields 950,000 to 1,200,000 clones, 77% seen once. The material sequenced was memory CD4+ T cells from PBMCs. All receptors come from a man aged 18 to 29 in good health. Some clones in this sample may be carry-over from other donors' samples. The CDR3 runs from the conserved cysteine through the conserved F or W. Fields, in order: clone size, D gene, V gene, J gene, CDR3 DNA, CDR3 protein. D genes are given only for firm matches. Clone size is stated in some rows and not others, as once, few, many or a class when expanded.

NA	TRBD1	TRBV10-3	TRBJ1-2	TGTGCCACCAGGACAGGGGGCCCTAACTATGGCTACACCTTC	CATRTGGPNYGYTF
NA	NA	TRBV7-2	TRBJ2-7	TGTGCCAGCAGCCCAAGGAGCTCCTACGAGCAGTACTTC	CASSPRSSYEQYF
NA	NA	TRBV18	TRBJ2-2	TGTGCCAGCTCACCGTCTCAGAAATACACCGGGGAGCTGTTTTTT	CASSPSQKYTGELFF
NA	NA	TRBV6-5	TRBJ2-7	TGTGCCACCCGAAGTAGGAGCGAGCAGTACTTC	CATRSRSEQYF
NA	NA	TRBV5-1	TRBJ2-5	TGCGCCAGCAGCTTGTACGGGGACCTGTACCAAGAGACCCAGTACTTC	CASSLYGDLYQETQYF
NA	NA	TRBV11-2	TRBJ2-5	TGTGCCAGCAGCTTAGGATTCGAGGGGACCCAGTACTTC	CASSLGFEGTQYF
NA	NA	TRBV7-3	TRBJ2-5	TGTGCCAGCAGCCGCGGCAGCCAAGAGACCCAGTACTTC	CASSRGSQETQYF
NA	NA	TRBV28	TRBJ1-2	TGTGCCAGCAACAAGGGGCAGAACATCTATGGCTACACCTTC	CASNKGQNIYGYTF
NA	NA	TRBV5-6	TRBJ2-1	TGTGCCAGCATTCTTGGTTTGGGTAGGGACAATGAGCAGTTCTTC	CASILGLGRDNEQFF
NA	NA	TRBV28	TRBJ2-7	TGTGCCAGCAGACGAGATCTAGGGGCCCACTACGAGCAGTACTTC	CASRRDLGAHYEQYF
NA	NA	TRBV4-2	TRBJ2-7	TGTGCCAGCAGCCAGGGGACTGTGGCAAGACACGAGCAGTACTTC	CASSQGTVARHEQYF
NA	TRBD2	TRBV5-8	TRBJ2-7	TGTGCCAGCAGACCTACCTACGGACTAGAAGTTCTCGAGCAGTACTTC	CASRPTYGLEVLEQYF
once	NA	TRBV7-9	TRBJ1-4	TGTGCCAGCAGCTTAGTCGGGGGAGGCGAAAAACTGTTTTTT	CASSLVGGGEKLFF
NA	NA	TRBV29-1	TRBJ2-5	TGCAGCGCTTATGGGGGTTCGGAGACCCAGTACTTC	CSAYGGSETQYF
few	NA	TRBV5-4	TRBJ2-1	TGTGCCAGCAGCCCCCTCGATGGGCCCGGGGTCTTC	CASSPLDGPGVF
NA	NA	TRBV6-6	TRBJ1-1	TGTGCCAGCAGTTACACGAACACTGAAGCTTTCTTT	CASSYTNTEAFF
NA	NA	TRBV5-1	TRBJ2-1	TGCGCCAGCAGCTTGGCCTCAAACCGGGATGAGCAGTTCTTC	CASSLASNRDEQFF
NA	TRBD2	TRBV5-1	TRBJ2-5	TGCGCCAGCCTAGCGGGAGGGCCGGAGGAGACCCAGTACTTC	CASLAGGPEETQYF
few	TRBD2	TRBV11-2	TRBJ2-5	TGTGCCAGCAGCTTGAAAAATCGTAGCGGGAGGGCCTGGGAGACCCAGTACTTC	CASSLKNRSGRAWETQYF
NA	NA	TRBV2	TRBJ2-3	TGTGCCAGCAGTAATCTAGCAGATACGCAGTATTTT	CASSNLADTQYF
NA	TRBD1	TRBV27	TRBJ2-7	TGTGCCAGCAGTTTATTTTTCTCGTCAGGGGGCGAGCAGTACTTC	CASSLFFSSGGEQYF
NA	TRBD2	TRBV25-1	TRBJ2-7	TGTGCCAGCACCTTAGCGGGAGCCTACGAGCAGTACTTC	CASTLAGAYEQYF
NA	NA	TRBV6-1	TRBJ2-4	TGTGCCAGCAGTGAACGGGTAGGGGTTGGCAACATTCAGTACTTC	CASSERVGVGNIQYF
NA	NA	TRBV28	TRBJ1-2	TGTGCCAGCAGTTCCGGGGGAACCGGCTATGGCTACACCTTC	CASSSGGTGYGYTF
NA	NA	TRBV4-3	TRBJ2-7	TGCGCCAGCAGCCGTCACCGGGACCGCGGCTACGAGCAGTACTTC	CASSRHRDRGYEQYF
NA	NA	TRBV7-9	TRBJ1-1	TGTGCCAGCAGCTCCGGACGGACCAGCTTTGAAGCTTTCTTT	CASSSGRTSFEAFF
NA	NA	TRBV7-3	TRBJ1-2	TGTGCCAGCAGCTCTAACAGGGAAGGAGGCTACACCTTC	CASSSNREGGYTF
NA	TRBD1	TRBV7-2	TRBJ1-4	TGTGCCAGCAGCCCGGCCAGGGGGTTTAATGAAAAACTGTTTTTT	CASSPARGFNEKLFF
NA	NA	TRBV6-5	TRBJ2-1	TGTGCCAGCAGTTACGATCAGGGGAGGGCCTACAATGAGCAGTTCTTC	CASSYDQGRAYNEQFF
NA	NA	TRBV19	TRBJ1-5	TGTGCCAGTAGCCGACTAGATCAGCCCCAGCATTTT	CASSRLDQPQHF
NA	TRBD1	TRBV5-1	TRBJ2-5	TGCGCCAGCAGTGGTCAGGGGGCTCAAGAGATCCAGTACTTC	CASSGQGAQEIQYF
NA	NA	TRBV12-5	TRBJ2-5	TGTGCTAGTGGTCTAAACGGACATCCCCAAGAGACCCAGTACTTC	CASGLNGHPQETQYF
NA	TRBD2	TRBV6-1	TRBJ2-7	TGTGCCAGCAGGCCCGGGACTAGCCCCTACGAGCAGTACTTC	CASRPGTSPYEQYF
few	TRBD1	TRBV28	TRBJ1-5	TGTGCCAGCAGCGGGACAGGGAAGGCCCTTTCGCGCAATCAGCCCCAGCATTTT	CASSGTGKALSRNQPQHF
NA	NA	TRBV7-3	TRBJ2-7	TGTGCCAGCAGCCCCTTCGGATCCTCCTACGAGCAGTACTTC	CASSPFGSSYEQYF
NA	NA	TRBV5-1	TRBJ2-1	TGCGCCAGCAGCGTCGGGAACGTGGATGAGCAGTTCTTC	CASSVGNVDEQFF
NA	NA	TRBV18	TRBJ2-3	TGTGCCAGCTCAATCCAGGCTGGGGGCACAGATACGCAGTATTTT	CASSIQAGGTDTQYF